The 7 T cell receptor beta chains in this list originate from one sample, sequenced in a study of response to subunit inactivated influenza vaccine. TCRdb re-analysed the RT-PCR reads in MiXCR, keeping a single row per CDR3 protein. In the table there are around 850,000 distinct CDR3 sequences, about a fifth of which are singletons. The material sequenced was PBMCs from blood, taken around 5 days after vaccination. These TCRs come from a man between 45 and 60 years old who received an inactivated influenza vaccine.

This clonotype showed up just a few times. The genes are TRBV6-1 and TRBJ2-7; no clear D gene. Germline lookup yields CDR1 MNHNS and CDR2 SASEGT. With 6 bases removed from V and 2 bases from J, the gap between germline ends came to 14 bases. The CDR3 totals 14 residues. The CDR3 bases are TGTGCCAGCAGACGTACAGCGCTTACCTACGAGCAGTACTTC. It encodes CASRRTALTYEQYF.

The genes are TRBV7-6 and TRBJ2-1; 9 bases align to TRBD1. V was pared by 1 base and J by 5 bases, with 6 bases of the junction left unmatched. The CDR3 contains 16 residues. Germline V CDR1 and CDR2: SGHVS, FNYEAQ. CDR3: CASSLVLGQGNNEQFF. CDR3 nucleotides: TGTGCCAGCAGCTTAGTTTTGGGACAGGGCAACAATGAGCAGTTCTTC.

V usage is TRBV7-8 and J usage is TRBJ1-5; 7 nucleotides align to TRBD1. Germline V lookup: CDR1 SGHVS, CDR2 FQNEAQ. This CDR3 comprises 17 residues. V lost 5 bases and J lost 6; bases outside the gene matches: 16. CDR3 nucleotide sequence: TGTGCCAGCAGCGATCGCCGACAGGGAAGCTTGCGTCAGCCCCAGCATTTT. Amino acids: CASSDRRQGSLRQPQHF.

This clonotype was seen many times. The rearrangement links TRBV9 to TRBJ2-5, with TRBD1 as a possible D gene (5 bases). Trimming shortened V by 3 bases and J by 5 bases, and 11 bases separated the two germline ends. Germline V gene lookup returns CDR1 SGDLS and CDR2 YYNGEE. This CDR3 has 13 amino acids. The CDR3 region is CASSDGSGETQYF. The CDR3 DNA reads TGTGCCAGCAGCGACGGCTCAGGGGAGACCCAGTACTTC.

The gene calls are TRBV10-3 and TRBJ2-3; D might be TRBD1 (7 bases). Looked up from germline, CDR1 is ENHRY and CDR2 is SYGVKD. CDR3 length: 16 amino acids. Trimming pared 5 bases from V and 0 bases from J, leaving 15 bases between. CDR3 protein: CAISPRRGTSTDTQYF. CDR3 bases: TGTGCCATCAGTCCCCGCAGGGGGACTAGCACAGATACGCAGTATTTT.

The chain couples TRBV11-2 to TRBJ2-5; the D gene is possibly TRBD1 (5 bases). The CDR3 runs to 13 residues. Germline CDR1 and CDR2: SGHAT and FQNNGV. V lost 5 bases and J lost 5, with 12 bases in between. The CDR3 here is CASSAGQLETQYF. CDR3 DNA: TGTGCCAGCAGCGCCGGACAATTGGAGACCCAGTACTTC.

This sequence joins TRBV18 and TRBJ2-7, with D possibly matching TRBD2 (6 bases). There are 16 residues in the CDR3. V was pared by 1 base and J by 2 bases, with 15 bases between. Germline V gene lookup returns CDR1 KGHSH and CDR2 LQKENI. Here the CDR3 reads CASSPLPLGLAYEQYF. CDR3 sequence (DNA): TGTGCCAGCTCACCACTGCCCCTGGGACTTGCCTACGAGCAGTACTTC.